These 28 T cell receptor beta chains came from one sample sequenced in a study of OX40 agonist ivuxolimab in advanced cancers. The assay was immunoSEQ multiplex PCR, and TCRdb's table has in-frame clones only and misses some. The repertoire holds more than 65,000 clones, 85% seen once, with about 0.82% in the top ten. Sequencing was performed on CD4+ or CD8+ T cells sorted from blood, taken in a trial of the OX40 agonist ivuxolimab. All receptors derive from an adult with an advanced solid tumor such as melanoma, head and neck, liver or kidney cancer.

The rearrangement uses TRBV7-2 and TRBJ2-1; D might be TRBD1 (6 bases). Trimming left V 9 bases short and J 5 bases short, with 20 bases between. The CDR3 is made up of 15 amino acids. Germline V gene lookup returns CDR1 SGHTA and CDR2 FQGNSA. The CDR3 sequence: CASGGGPRLNNEQFF. The DNA for the CDR3 is TGTGCCAGTGGGGGCGGGCCTCGTCTAAACAATGAGCAGTTCTTC.

This clone is medium-sized by share. Other DNA variants within this sample encode the same CDR3. The V call is TRBV19, the J call TRBJ1-5; D remains ambiguous. Between the trimmed V and J ends, which lost 3 bases and 2 bases, there was a span of 8 bases. This CDR3 region has 14 residues. CDR1 and CDR2 (germline): LNHDA, SQIVND (reference sequence). The CDR3 nucleotides read TGTGCCAGTAGTATGGGCCAGGGCAATCAGCCCCAGCATTTT. Its protein is CASSMGQGNQPQHF.

The rearrangement joins TRBV11-3 to TRBJ2-2, with 13 bases identical to TRBD2. The CDR3 is 17 residues long. J lost 0 bases, V lost 5 bases, and 3 bases had no gene match. Germline V gene lookup returns CDR1 SGHNT and CDR2 YENEEA. The DNA for the CDR3 is TGTGCCAGCAGCATAACTAGCGGGAGGGCGAACACCGGGGAGCTGTTTTTT. Protein sequence: CASSITSGRANTGELFF.

This chain joins TRBV4-3 and TRBJ1-2; TRBD1 agrees at 8 bases. The trim removed 0 bases at V and 6 bases at J, leaving 9 bases unmatched. There are 16 residues in the CDR3. Per the germline V gene, CDR1 is LGHNA and CDR2 is YSLEER. This CDR3 reads CASSQDLNRGDHGYTF. The CDR3 nucleotides are TGCGCCAGCAGCCAAGATCTTAACAGGGGGGACCATGGCTACACCTTC.

This sequence joins TRBV9 and TRBJ1-2; D is perhaps TRBD1 (5 bases). CDR1 is SGDLS, CDR2 YYNGEE, per germline. This CDR3 comprises 12 residues. V dropped 3 bases and J dropped 8 bases, with 11 bases sitting between them. The CDR3 DNA reads TGTGCCAGCAGCGCGTCAGGGTACGGCTACACCTTC. Amino acids: CASSASGYGYTF.

The V call is TRBV4-3, the J call TRBJ1-1, with D perhaps TRBD1 (6 bases). This CDR3 is 16 amino acids long. Germline V gene sequence: CDR1 LGHNA, CDR2 YSLEER. Trimming took off 0 bases at V and 5 bases at J, with 16 bases between the two ends. The CDR3 DNA sequence: TGCGCCAGCAGCCAAGATGGCAGGACAAGGGGGACTGAAGCTTTCTTT. Encoded protein: CASSQDGRTRGTEAFF.

J is TRBJ2-7 and V is TRBV5-6, with 10 bases matching TRBD1. The CDR3 contains 14 residues. The germline V gene encodes CDR1 SGHDT and CDR2 YYEEEE. The V and J ends lost 4 bases and 3 bases, in that order; junction bases with no gene match: 4. CDR3 DNA sequence: TGTGCCAGCAGCCCGGGACAGGGGTTCTACGAGCAGTACTTC. Encoded protein: CASSPGQGFYEQYF. Combining the CDR3 with reference TRBV5-6 and TRBJ2-7 gives the whole variable domain DAGVTQSPTHLIKTRGQQVTLRCSPKSGHDTVSWYQQALGQGPQFIFQYYEEEERQRGNFPDRFSGHQFPNYSSELNVNALLLGDSALYLCASSPGQGFYEQYFGPGTRLTVT.

The rearrangement uses TRBV7-2 and TRBJ1-2; 9 nucleotides line up with TRBD1. The germline V gene has CDR1 SGHTA and CDR2 FQGNSA. The CDR3 sequence is 12 residues long. V was pared by 5 bases and J by 7 bases, with 2 bases of the junction left unmatched. CDR3 sequence (DNA): TGTGCCAGCAGCGAGGGACAGGGTGGCTACACCTTC. It codes for CASSEGQGGYTF.

The chain has TRBV6-7 and TRBJ1-5; D uncertain. TRBV6-7 counts as an open reading frame of uncertain function. The CDR3 extends over 13 amino acids. V was cut by 6 bases and J by 8 bases, with 14 bases left in between. The CDR3 coding sequence is TGTGCCAGCAGCCCCCGAATCCGGGAGCCCCAGCATTTT. Its protein is CASSPRIREPQHF.

The CDR3 bases are TGTGCCAGCAGCCCGGGGGGGACGGTTAGCACAGATACGCAGTATTTT. Translation gives CASSPGGTVSTDTQYF. The V and J genes are TRBV14 and TRBJ2-3; 8 bases map to TRBD2. V was clipped by 4 bases and J by 0 bases; unmatched bases: 6. Looked up from germline, CDR1 is SGHDN and CDR2 is FVKESK. The CDR3 is 16 residues long.

The chain recombines TRBV5-6 with TRBJ1-2, with D perhaps matching TRBD1 (5 bases). Deletions cut 2 bases from V and 2 bases from J, with 10 bases between. Looked up from germline, CDR1 is SGHDT and CDR2 is YYEEEE. CDR3 length: 14 residues. The CDR3 is CASSLGTGNYGYTF. CDR3 nucleotides: TGTGCCAGCAGCTTAGGGACGGGGAACTATGGCTACACCTTC.

This chain uses TRBV6-5 with TRBJ2-1; 11 bases are shared with TRBD2. V was clipped by 4 bases and J by 4 bases; unmatched bases: 6. The CDR3 totals 16 residues. Germline CDR1 and CDR2: MNHEY and SVGAGI. The CDR3 DNA follows: TGTGCCAGCAGTTCCTCTCTAGCGGGGGGATACAATGAGCAGTTCTTC. Translation gives CASSSSLAGGYNEQFF.

This chain joins TRBV4-1 and TRBJ1-5; D is ambiguous. Trimming left V 2 bases short and J 7 bases short, with 6 bases between. CDR1 and CDR2 from the germline V gene are MGHRA and YSYEKL. The CDR3 sequence is 12 residues long. For the CDR3, the DNA is TGCGCCAGCAGCCAAAGCTACCAGCCCCAGCATTTT. This encodes CASSQSYQPQHF.

This chain links TRBV27 with TRBJ2-7, with D perhaps matching TRBD1 (6 bases). V shed 4 bases and J shed 3 bases, with 19 bases lying between them. Per germline, CDR1 MNHEY and CDR2 SMNVEV (reference sequence). This CDR3 comprises 16 residues. The CDR3: CASSSVAGVRFYEQYF. DNA for the CDR3: TGTGCCAGCAGTTCCGTGGCAGGGGTGCGCTTCTACGAGCAGTACTTC.

The CDR3 bases are TGTGCCAGCAGTGATGACAGCTCCTATGGCTACACCTTC. This translates into CASSDDSSYGYTF. The chain carries TRBV2 and TRBJ1-2, with a tentative D call TRBD1 (5 bases). The CDR3 extends over 13 amino acids. Germline loops: CDR1 SNHLY, CDR2 FYNNEI. V was shortened by 3 bases and J by 4 bases, with 9 bases between the two germline ends.

This clone is a singleton in its sample. The V and J genes are TRBV7-3 and TRBJ2-1, with D maybe TRBD1 (6 bases). Per germline, CDR1 SGHTA and CDR2 FQGTGA. Trimming cost V 5 bases and J 6 bases, with 14 bases left between them. The CDR3 has 14 residues. The CDR3: CASSLQGLGNEQFF. CDR3 in DNA: TGTGCCAGCAGCCTACAGGGCCTGGGCAATGAGCAGTTCTTC.

The table lists this clone with a count of one. The V and J genes are TRBV5-1 and TRBJ1-1; 7 bases agree with TRBD1. The CDR3 covers 15 residues. With V trimmed by 4 bases and J by 0 bases, 6 bases remained unmatched. Germline CDR1 SGHRS, CDR2 YFSETQ. The CDR3 here is CASSRGDSMNTEAFF. Here the CDR3 DNA reads TGCGCCAGCAGCCGGGGGGACAGCATGAACACTGAAGCTTTCTTT.

CDR3 in amino acids: CASSLNQGDTQYF. The CDR3 bases are TGTGCCAGCAGCTTAAACCAAGGGGATACGCAGTATTTT. V and J are TRBV7-2 and TRBJ2-3; D not certain. The CDR3 runs to 13 residues. Germline V gene data show CDR1 as SGHTA and CDR2 as FQGNSA. V gave up 2 bases and J gave up 6 bases, with 9 bases separating them.

The J gene is TRBJ1-2, the V gene TRBV19; 8 bases are shared with TRBD1. The CDR3 covers 14 residues. Germline CDR1 LNHDA, CDR2 SQIVND (reference sequence). V was clipped by 3 bases and J by 4 bases; unmatched bases: 4. CDR3 sequence (DNA): TGTGCCAGTAGTATGGGACAGGAAGTCTATGGCTACACCTTC. Its protein product is CASSMGQEVYGYTF.

The rearrangement uses TRBV7-9 and TRBJ1-1; 11 bases agree with TRBD1. V trimming: 5 bases; J trimming: 5 bases; junction bases outside the gene matches: 7. CDR1 SEHNR and CDR2 FQNEAQ come from the germline V gene (reference sequence). The CDR3 runs to 15 residues. CDR3 nucleotide sequence: TGTGCCAGCAGCATGGGACAGGGGGTAAGGACTGAAGCTTTCTTT. Its translation: CASSMGQGVRTEAFF.

The rearrangement joins TRBV6-5 to TRBJ1-1, with unresolved D. CDR1 is MNHEY, CDR2 SVGAGI, per germline. The CDR3 sequence is 12 residues long. V lost 7 bases to trimming and J lost 2 bases, with 8 bases between them. The CDR3 region is CASTAYNTEAFF. The CDR3 DNA reads TGTGCCAGCACCGCCTATAACACTGAAGCTTTCTTT.

The V and J genes are TRBV7-9 and TRBJ1-1, with TRBD1 matching 8 bases. Germline values: CDR1 SEHNR, CDR2 FQNEAQ (reference sequence). The V segment lost 0 bases and the J segment 3 bases; nucleotides outside the gene matches: 9. The CDR3 covers 17 residues. DNA of the CDR3: TGTGCCAGCAGCTTAGCAGGACAGGGATTAAAGGACACTGAAGCTTTCTTT. Encoded protein: CASSLAGQGLKDTEAFF. The variable domain in full, with the rest retrieved from reference TRBV7-9 and TRBJ1-1, is DTGVSQNPRHKITKRGQNVTFRCDPISEHNRLYWYRQTLGQGPEFLTYFQNEAQLEKSRLLSDRFSAERPKGSFSTLEIQRTEQGDSAMYLCASSLAGQGLKDTEAFFGQGTRLTVV.

The chain uses TRBV5-1 and TRBJ1-1; D is unresolved. CDR1 and CDR2 (germline): SGHRS, YFSETQ. CDR3 size: 12 residues. The V gene lost 0 bases and the J gene lost 7 bases, with 7 bases spanning the gap. The CDR3 DNA is TGCGCCAGCAGCTTGGATCGCGGTGAAGCTTTCTTT. Amino acids: CASSLDRGEAFF.

The V call is TRBV11-3, the J call TRBJ2-2; no clear D. Germline lookup yields CDR1 SGHNT and CDR2 YENEEA. The CDR3 loop spans 13 amino acids. Trimming took 2 bases from V and 2 from J, leaving 3 bases between them. CDR3 DNA sequence: TGTGCCAGCAGCTTAAGAAACACCGGGGAGCTGTTTTTT. The encoded protein is CASSLRNTGELFF.

This clone has just a few counts. This rearrangement joins TRBV5-6 to TRBJ2-5; 10 bases line up with TRBD1. In germline, CDR1 is SGHDT, CDR2 YYEEEE. V lost 5 bases and J lost 2; bases outside the gene matches: 6. The CDR3 covers 15 residues. CDR3 coding DNA: TGTGCCAGCAGTCCCGACAGGGGGCTACAAGAGACCCAGTACTTC. It translates to CASSPDRGLQETQYF.

The CDR3 DNA reads TGTGCCAGCAGCCTAGGGGAGGACCGCCAAGCTTTCTTT. Amino acid sequence: CASSLGEDRQAFF. The gene calls are TRBV5-6 and TRBJ1-1, with D possibly matching TRBD1 (5 bases). The V end was cut by 4 bases, the J end by 9 bases, with 16 bases between. The CDR3 is made up of 13 amino acids. Germline values: CDR1 SGHDT, CDR2 YYEEEE.

V and J are TRBV14 and TRBJ1-2; the D gene is possibly TRBD1 (6 bases). CDR3 length equals 15 residues. Deletions cut 2 bases from V and 2 bases from J, with 12 bases between. Germline-derived CDR1 and CDR2 are SGHDN and FVKESK. CDR3 DNA sequence: TGTGCCAGCAGCCAATCTACAGGGAGAAACTATGGCTACACCTTC. This translates into CASSQSTGRNYGYTF.

This clone came up a few times. The chain employs TRBV10-1 and TRBJ1-1; the D is unclear. Germline loops: CDR1 WNHNN, CDR2 SYGVQD (reference sequence). The CDR3 totals 12 residues. The germline V and J ends were trimmed by 6 bases and 1 base, with 6 bases remaining between them. CDR3 residues: CASSGQNTEAFF. The CDR3 DNA sequence: TGCGCCAGCAGCGGGCAGAACACTGAAGCTTTCTTT.